A single sample gave rise to the 19 T cell receptor beta chains below, sequenced in a study of human T cells and chemical hapten exposure. Time point in this sample: healthy volunteer bleed at 2 weeks. Total RNA extraction was carried out from unfractionated whole blood. TCRdb passed the RACE reads through MiXCR, listing each CDR3 protein once. Among approximately 33,000 distinct CDR3 sequences, approximately 7.4% were seen once, and the ten largest hold approximately 9.8%. Material for sequencing was whole blood. Receptors were obtained from a human donor in good health. Some clones in this sample may be carry-over from other donors' samples.

The gene calls are TRBV5-1 and TRBJ2-5; the D gene could be TRBD1 or TRBD2 (5 bases each). Germline assignment: CDR1 SGHRS and CDR2 YFSETQ. Trimming removed 0 bases at V and 5 bases at J, with 14 bases between. The CDR3 contains 15 residues. The CDR3 protein is CASSLAGTTEETQYF. The CDR3 coding sequence is TGCGCCAGCAGCTTGGCCGGGACCACTGAGGAGACCCAGTACTTC.

This clonotype was counted many times. This chain joins TRBV10-2 and TRBJ1-2; TRBD1 might be the D (6 bases). Per the germline V gene, CDR1 is WSHSY and CDR2 is SAAADI. V lost 8 bases and J lost 8, with 15 bases in between. The CDR3 is 12 residues long. This CDR3 is CASLKGDLGYTF. DNA for the CDR3: TGCGCCAGCCTTAAGGGGGATCTCGGCTACACCTTC.

This clonotype was detected many times. CDR3 in amino acids: CASSLAFGREGYNEQFF. The CDR3 DNA reads as TGTGCCAGCAGTTTAGCGTTCGGCAGGGAAGGTTACAATGAGCAGTTCTTC. V and J are TRBV12-3 or TRBV12-4 and TRBJ2-1, with a possible D match to TRBD1 (5 bases). V lost 0 bases and J lost 4, with 16 bases in between. The CDR3 extends over 17 amino acids.

This clonotype was picked up many times. The chain joins TRBV20-1 to TRBJ2-3, with D unresolved. Deletions cut 6 bases from V and 0 bases from J, with 16 bases between. The CDR3 spans 15 residues. Germline lookup yields CDR1 DFQATT and CDR2 SNEGSKA (reference sequence). Here the CDR3 reads CSAHPRTNSTDTQYF. The CDR3 DNA follows: TGCAGTGCCCACCCGAGGACGAACAGCACAGATACGCAGTATTTT.

There are many counts of this clonotype. In DNA, the CDR3 is TGCGCCAGCAGCCAAGATCGGCAGGGTTTCTACGAGCAGTACTTC. Encoded protein: CASSQDRQGFYEQYF. This chain links TRBV4-1 with TRBJ2-7, with D possibly TRBD1 on 5 matching bases. The germline V gene encodes CDR1 MGHRA and CDR2 YSYEKL. Between the trimmed V and J ends, which lost 0 bases and 3 bases, there was a span of 12 bases. CDR3 size: 15 residues.

This clonotype was recorded a few times. This chain links TRBV4-1 with TRBJ1-6; 8 positions agree with TRBD1. The CDR3 covers 16 residues. V gave up 4 bases and J gave up 9 bases; unmatched junction bases: 11. Germline CDR1 MGHRA, CDR2 YSYEKL. CDR3 in amino acids: CASSPGRTGLTSPLHF. CDR3 coding DNA: TGCGCCAGCAGCCCGGGGAGGACAGGGTTGACTTCACCCCTCCACTTT.

Many counts were recorded for this clonotype. J is TRBJ1-4 and V is TRBV5-1; 8 nucleotides agree with TRBD1. Looked up from germline, CDR1 is SGHRS and CDR2 is YFSETQ. The V and J ends lost 7 bases and 4 bases, in that order; junction bases with no gene match: 12. The CDR3 is 16 amino acids. CDR3 protein: CASHPLPGQGNEKLFF. In DNA, the CDR3 is TGCGCCAGCCACCCCCTTCCAGGACAGGGTAATGAAAAACTGTTTTTT. The variable domain in full, with the rest retrieved from reference TRBV5-1 and TRBJ1-4, is KAGVTQTPRYLIKTRGQQVTLSCSPISGHRSVSWYQQTPGQGLQFLFEYFSETQRNKGNFPGRFSGRQFSNSRSEMNVSTLELGDSALYLCASHPLPGQGNEKLFFGSGTQLSVL.

This clonotype has more than one count but fewer than ten. V usage is TRBV18 and J usage is TRBJ2-5, with a possible D match to TRBD1 (5 bases). The CDR3 has 13 residues. Germline values: CDR1 KGHSH, CDR2 LQKENI. V was trimmed by 4 bases and J by 2 bases, leaving 8 bases between them. The CDR3: CASSRDRQETQYF. In nucleotides, the CDR3 is TGTGCCAGCTCACGCGACAGACAAGAGACCCAGTACTTC. Full variable domain (rest looked up from reference TRBV18 and TRBJ2-5): NAGVMQNPRHLVRRRGQEARLRCSPMKGHSHVYWYRQLPEEGLKFMVYLQKENIIDESGMPKERFSAEFPKEGPSILRIQQVVRGDSAAYFCASSRDRQETQYFGPGTRLLVL.

This clonotype was observed at least ten times. This chain links TRBV29-1 with TRBJ2-3; TRBD1 might be the D (7 bases). This CDR3 has 13 residues. Germline V gene lookup returns CDR1 SQVTM and CDR2 ANQGSEA. V lost 5 bases and J lost 10, with 19 bases in between. This CDR3 reads CSVIGGPPGAQYF. Here the CDR3 DNA reads TGCAGCGTTATAGGGGGCCCCCCGGGAGCGCAGTATTTT.

A few counts support this clonotype. The chain uses TRBV27 and TRBJ2-6; no clear D. Germline V gene data show CDR1 as MNHEY and CDR2 as SMNVEV (reference sequence). This CDR3 comprises 19 residues. Trimming removed 4 bases from V and 2 bases from J, with 21 bases in between. CDR3 nucleotide sequence: TGTGCCAGCAGTTCTTACGGTCCAAGGATCCGCGCTGGGGCCAACGTCCTGACTTTC. Its protein product is CASSSYGPRIRAGANVLTF.

This clonotype has a count of ten or more. V usage is TRBV4-1 and J usage is TRBJ1-4, with D perhaps matching TRBD1 (5 bases). Trimming removed 1 base at V and 3 bases at J, with 18 bases between. Germline assignment: CDR1 MGHRA and CDR2 YSYEKL. This CDR3 has 18 residues. This chain's CDR3 is CASSQVVGFGAANEKLFF. The CDR3 DNA sequence: TGCGCCAGCAGCCAAGTTGTGGGGTTCGGGGCAGCTAATGAAAAACTGTTTTTT.

With respect to this clonotype: A clone one base away is much larger, so this may be a read error. The rearrangement uses TRBV28 and TRBJ1-1; a weak D match, TRBD1 (5 bases). Trimming took off 4 bases at V and 6 bases at J, with 15 bases between the two ends. In germline, CDR1 is MDHEN, CDR2 SYDVKM. This CDR3 is built from 14 residues. CDR3 loop: CASSSPDGGPEAFF. CDR3 nucleotides: TGTGCCAGCAGTTCCCCGGACGGGGGACCTGAAGCTTTCTTT.

This clonotype was detected a few times. The chain carries TRBV6-5 and TRBJ1-1, with D possibly matching TRBD1 (6 bases). CDR3 length: 15 residues. V lost 5 bases, J lost 4 bases, and 17 bases lay in between. Looked up from germline, CDR1 is MNHEY and CDR2 is SVGAGI. CDR3 in DNA: TGTGCCAGCAGTGCCATACAGGGTCGTGCCACTGAAGCTTTCTTT. It is translated as CASSAIQGRATEAFF.

This clonotype was counted at least ten times. The chain combines TRBV5-1 with TRBJ2-3; D could derive from TRBD1 or TRBD2 (6 bases each). The CDR3 runs 13 residues. Per the germline V gene, CDR1 is SGHRS and CDR2 is YFSETQ. V gave up 6 bases and J gave up 5 bases, with 13 bases separating them. CDR3 residues: CASTGGSGDTQYF. The CDR3 region has the DNA TGCGCCAGCACCGGGGGCTCCGGAGATACGCAGTATTTT. The variable domain in full, completed from reference TRBV5-1 and TRBJ2-3, reads KAGVTQTPRYLIKTRGQQVTLSCSPISGHRSVSWYQQTPGQGLQFLFEYFSETQRNKGNFPGRFSGRQFSNSRSEMNVSTLELGDSALYLCASTGGSGDTQYFGPGTRLTVL.

This clonotype was seen ten or more times. The chain carries TRBV12-3 or TRBV12-4 and TRBJ2-1, with 10 bases identical to TRBD2. With 3 bases clipped from V and 9 bases from J, the junction kept 8 bases outside the gene matches. This CDR3 contains 15 residues. CDR3 sequence reads: CASSLSSGSRGEQFF. The CDR3 nucleotides read TGTGCCAGCAGTTTGTCTAGCGGGAGTAGGGGTGAGCAGTTCTTC.

The chain has TRBV30 and TRBJ2-7; TRBD2 is a possible D gene (5 bases). Looked up from germline, CDR1 is GTSNPN and CDR2 is SVGIG (reference sequence). The CDR3 spans 14 residues. Trimming took off 8 bases at V and 7 bases at J, with 24 bases between the two ends. In nucleotides, the CDR3 is TGTGCCCTTGAGCGGCTGATCAGTGTCACGGAGCAGTACTTC. Protein sequence: CALERLISVTEQYF.

This clonotype has a handful of counts. V is TRBV6-5 and J is TRBJ1-4; 11 nucleotides agree with TRBD1. Germline V CDR1 and CDR2: MNHEY, SVGAGI. The CDR3 spans 14 residues. The trim removed 6 bases at V and 7 bases at J, leaving 4 bases unmatched. The CDR3 region is CASSRTGGSEKLFF. The CDR3, as DNA: TGTGCCAGCAGCCGGACAGGGGGCAGTGAAAAACTGTTTTTT.

The chain carries TRBV11-2 and TRBJ2-7; D is ambiguous. The CDR3 has 13 amino acids. The germline gives CDR1 SGHAT, CDR2 FQNNGV. Trimming left V 0 bases short and J 1 base short, with 4 bases between. Written as DNA, the CDR3 is TGTGCCAGCAGCTTAGAATGGTCCTACGAGCAGTACTTC. As protein: CASSLEWSYEQYF.

This chain connects TRBV6-2 or TRBV6-3 to TRBJ2-1, with D unclear. This CDR3 spans 14 amino acids. Germline CDR1 MNHEY, CDR2 SVGEGT. With 0 bases removed from V and 10 bases from J, the gap between germline ends came to 13 bases. Written as DNA, the CDR3 is TGTGCCAGCAGTTACTCGAAGGTATATTGGGAGCAGTTCTTC. This sequence encodes CASSYSKVYWEQFF.